The following is a TCR beta chain sequence with its context. This clonotype was observed at least ten times. No cognate antigen has been identified for it. Qualities for individual bases were not recorded, and no much larger clone is one base off. The data originate from a study of T cells in Graves' hyperthyroidism and ophthalmopathy (dated by TCRdb to the late 2010s). About the investigation overall: Peripheral blood was collected at initial diagnosis, before any treatment. The paper reports TCR Vbeta CDR3 sequencing of some 140 peripheral blood samples: around 41 ophthalmopathy, fewer than 80 hyperthyroidism and approximately 17 progressor patients. Thyroid tissue and blood T-cell repertoires from about six Graves' hyperthyroidism patients were also compared in the study. Prospective prediction of ophthalmopathy was tested in an independent validation cohort consisting of about 19 hyperthyroidism patients and 15 to 17 patients who later progressed to ophthalmopathy. TCR V-J signatures able to tell the groups apart were searched for in a discovery cohort of more than 90 patients, of whom about 40 had Graves' ophthalmopathy and about 60 had stable Graves' hyperthyroidism. The approximately 100 discovery patients were randomly divided into training and test sets at a 7:3 ratio. Following sampling, methimazole starting at 30 mg daily was given to hyperthyroidism patients, and high-dose intravenous methylprednisolone was given to ophthalmopathy patients.

Hyperthyroidism patients were newly diagnosed, had a disease duration of under 2 months, and were aged 18 to 65 years. Patients with uncontrolled infections, other autoimmune diseases, pregnancy or lactation were excluded. Diagnoses were based on clinical symptoms, serum thyroxine and TRAb, thyroid ultrasound and orbital computed tomography. Blood from progressor patients was collected at the time of first diagnosis with hyperthyroidism, before any ophthalmopathy symptoms had appeared. Ficoll-Paque density gradient centrifugation was used to isolate PBMCs from about 9 ml of fresh peripheral blood. Patients classed as progressors first received a Graves' hyperthyroidism diagnosis and then went on to develop ophthalmopathy during follow-up. Total RNA was extracted using Trizol reagent, and RNA quality was assessed on an Agilent 2100 Bioanalyzer. The research as a whole found: A 13 V-J signature model separated ophthalmopathy from stable hyperthyroidism, with about 90% sensitivity and 81.08% specificity in cross-validation and 80%/75% in testing. Most expanded thyroid clonotypes (frequency above 0.001) were also found in blood, which suggests that blood repertoires may mirror thyroid immune responses. In validation, progression to ophthalmopathy was predicted by the model with 65% to 71% sensitivity and roughly 76% specificity, a median of about 6.8 months before onset. No statistical method was used to fix the sample size in advance, and group allocation was not hidden from the investigators.

Amplification of TCR beta CDR3 regions was carried out from RNA transcripts. The first round of RT-PCR for the TCR CDR3 was performed with the HTBI primer set and the Qiagen OneStep RT-PCR kit. Libraries were constructed in a second round of multiplex PCR, after which size selection and purification were carried out. Libraries were sequenced paired-end with 100 bp reads on an Illumina HiSeq2000. In the original analysis: SOAPnuke was used to process the raw data, with reads discarded if the reads contained adapters or uncalled bases, had a mean Phred below 15, or lacked an exact constant-primer or identifier match. High-quality paired reads were merged using COPE v1.2.5, and each unique nucleotide sequence was defined as a clonotype. MiTCR v1.1 was used to align the clonotypes against IMGT TRBV, TRBD and TRBJ reference segments. The analysis included only V-J combinations with a frequency above 0.0001, which together covered roughly 99% of the repertoires. A TCS score was defined as the ratio of F50 (clonal expansion) to E x V (chaos), with BLOSUM62-based TCRdist applied between CDR3 peptides within each V-J. Welch's t-statistics and random forest reduced 500 to 550 V-J features to 10 to 15, which were used in a naive Bayes classifier (R e1071). In TCRdb, the public reads were trimmed at Q25 with fastp and aligned with MiXCR, with productive beta chains retained. Identical CDR3 proteins give one entry, which carries the most common genes and DNA. The V and J calls shown here were made by TCRdb, not taken from the authors' results. The sample data list under 350,000 distinct CDR3 sequences, and around a quarter of these were observed just once. More than 25% of the sample lies in the top ten.

Sequencing input: blood. This clonotype was obtained from a man between 35 and 55 years old with Graves' hyperthyroidism that later progressed to Graves' ophthalmopathy.

The CDR3 region: CASSPDRVRKYEQYF. The DNA sequence is given as TGTGCCAGCAGCCCTGACAGGGTTCGAAAATACGAGCAGTACTTC. The rearranged segments are TRBV12-3 or TRBV12-4 and TRBJ2-7, with 7 junctional bases fitting TRBD1. Inclusive of the bounding cysteine and phenylalanine, the CDR3 is 15 residues long. CDR3 DNA is the only sequence kept; it has 45 bases, read in frame from the first base. Germline trimming: 6 bases from V, 4 bases from J; junction bases outside gene matches: 12.